This entry features one TCR beta chain sequence. What it binds is not known. This record belongs to a study of long-term antiretroviral therapy in people with HIV. An immunoSEQ assay, version v3.0, was performed at survey level. Repertoires were generated with immunoSEQ multiplex PCR, while TCRdb's copy carries only in-frame clones and drops some. The table shows approximately 20,000 clones, with approximately 91% occurring only once. Study-wide findings and caveats: The data indicate that diversity increased after ART but remained below transplant donor controls.

The CDR3 length is 13 residues. The V end lost 2 bases, the J end lost 9 bases, and 11 bases lay between the germline ends. CDR1 is SNHLY and CDR2 is FYNNEI in the germline V gene. The material sequenced was unsorted PBMCs, taken 0.6 years after starting antiretroviral therapy. This rearrangement joins TRBV2 to TRBJ2-1; unclear D gene. This TCR derives from a man between 60 and 70 years old with HIV. This CDR3 is CASSELGIGEQFF. CDR3 nucleotides: TGTGCCAGCAGTGAATTGGGAATCGGTGAGCAGTTCTTC.